Presented here are 24 T cell receptor beta chains from one specimen sequenced in a study of blood T cell repertoires in COVID-19. Clones were read by immunoSEQ multiplex PCR, and TCRdb kept only the in-frame ones, dropping some. The data show 150,000 to 250,000 clones, with about 95% seen just once and about 0.8% held by the top ten. The sample taken for sequencing was peripheral blood. These receptors originate from a young man with COVID-19, enrolled during active disease.

The gene calls are TRBV19 and TRBJ2-1; 7 bases are shared with TRBD1. The CDR3 consists of 17 residues. V lost 3 bases and J lost 7; bases outside the gene matches: 15. The germline V gene has CDR1 LNHDA and CDR2 SQIVND (reference sequence). The CDR3, as DNA: TGTGCCAGTAGTATGCAGAAGGGGGCGCGAGGCAAGAATGAGCAGTTCTTC. Amino acids: CASSMQKGARGKNEQFF.

This clone was detected only once. The chain is built from TRBV6-5 and TRBJ1-2; TRBD1 matches 8 bases. The germline V gene encodes CDR1 MNHEY and CDR2 SVGAGI. The junction had 9 bases not matched to a gene; V was cut back by 10 bases and J by 8 bases. The CDR3 is 12 residues long. CDR3 in amino acids: CATGRTGTGYTF. CDR3 DNA sequence: TGTGCCACCGGGAGGACAGGGACCGGCTACACCTTC.

This clone was seen more than once but under ten times. V gene TRBV30 combines with J gene TRBJ2-7; 8 bases are shared with TRBD2. The germline gives CDR1 GTSNPN, CDR2 SVGIG (reference sequence). This CDR3 is built from 12 residues. The CDR3 DNA is TGTGCTACCGGGGGGGCCCCCTACGAGCAGTACTTC. Protein product: CATGGAPYEQYF.

This rearrangement joins TRBV27 to TRBJ2-2; 7 positions match TRBD1. Looked up from germline, CDR1 is MNHEY and CDR2 is SMNVEV (reference sequence). V was clipped by 9 bases and J by 3 bases; unmatched bases: 4. The CDR3 has 13 amino acids. The CDR3 loop is CASIQGHTGELFF. In DNA, the CDR3 is TGTGCCAGTATACAGGGGCACACCGGGGAGCTGTTTTTT.

This chain uses TRBV10-3 with TRBJ2-5, with D possibly TRBD1 on 5 matching bases. Germline-derived CDR1 and CDR2 are ENHRY and SYGVKD. The CDR3 has 13 amino acids. With 2 bases removed from V and 11 bases from J, the gap between germline ends came to 15 bases. Here the CDR3 DNA reads TGTGCCATCAGTGAGGAGCAGGGCAATCTTCAGTACTTC. It yields the protein CAISEEQGNLQYF.

This clone appeared a single time. The rearrangement joins TRBV7-6 to TRBJ2-1; possibly TRBD1 for D (5 bases). Germline V CDR1 and CDR2: SGHVS, FNYEAQ. The CDR3 runs 15 residues. Trimming took off 1 base at V and 3 bases at J, with 10 bases between the two ends. In DNA form, the CDR3 reads TGTGCCAGCAGCTTAGATCAGGGTTACTACAATGAGCAGTTCTTC. Protein: CASSLDQGYYNEQFF.

The V and J genes are TRBV18 and TRBJ1-2; a possible D gene is TRBD1 (6 bases). This CDR3 comprises 15 residues. Trimming left V 0 bases short and J 8 bases short, with 16 bases between. In germline, CDR1 is KGHSH, CDR2 LQKENI. CDR3 in amino acids: CASSPPGGAFDGYTF. The CDR3 region has the DNA TGTGCCAGCTCACCACCAGGGGGGGCGTTCGACGGCTACACCTTC. The full variable domain, its missing parts supplied by reference TRBV18 and TRBJ1-2, is NAGVMQNPRHLVRRRGQEARLRCSPMKGHSHVYWYRQLPEEGLKFMVYLQKENIIDESGMPKERFSAEFPKEGPSILRIQQVVRGDSAAYFCASSPPGGAFDGYTFGSGTRLTVV.

V usage is TRBV15 and J usage is TRBJ2-2; TRBD1 might be the D (8 bases). The V gene's germline CDR1 is LNHNV and CDR2 YYDKDF (reference sequence). This CDR3 has 17 residues. Trimming shortened V by 3 bases and J by 5 bases, and 19 bases separated the two germline ends. The CDR3: CATSRELGQGGTGELFF. The CDR3 region has the DNA TGTGCCACCAGCAGGGAACTAGGACAGGGAGGGACCGGGGAGCTGTTTTTT. Full variable domain (outside the CDR3, taken from reference TRBV15 and TRBJ2-2): DAMVIQNPRYQVTQFGKPVTLSCSQTLNHNVMYWYQQKSSQAPKLLFHYYDKDFNNEADTPDNFQSRRPNTSFCFLDIRSPGLGDTAMYLCATSRELGQGGTGELFFGEGSRLTVL.

This chain links TRBV2 with TRBJ1-5, with a tentative D call TRBD1 (6 bases). This CDR3 spans 15 amino acids. Germline lookup yields CDR1 SNHLY and CDR2 FYNNEI. Trimming removed 6 bases at V and 5 bases at J, with 17 bases between. The CDR3 DNA reads TGTGCCAGCAGACCCGGGACACCCGACTATCAGCCCCAGCATTTT. It is translated as CASRPGTPDYQPQHF. Using reference TRBV2 and TRBJ1-5 for the parts outside the CDR3, the full variable domain is EPEVTQTPSHQVTQMGQEVILRCVPISNHLYFYWYRQILGQKVEFLVSFYNNEISEKSEIFDDQFSVERPDGSNFTLKIRSTKLEDSAMYFCASRPGTPDYQPQHFGDGTRLSIL.

This sequence joins TRBV5-1 and TRBJ1-2; the D gene is possibly TRBD1 (6 bases). CDR3 length: 15 residues. Germline values: CDR1 SGHRS, CDR2 YFSETQ. The germline V and J ends were trimmed by 4 bases and 4 bases, with 17 bases remaining between them. CDR3: CASSRPDRIAYGYTF. The CDR3 DNA reads as TGCGCCAGCAGCCGCCCCGACAGGATCGCCTATGGCTACACCTTC. The whole variable domain, filled in from reference TRBV5-1 and TRBJ1-2, reads KAGVTQTPRYLIKTRGQQVTLSCSPISGHRSVSWYQQTPGQGLQFLFEYFSETQRNKGNFPGRFSGRQFSNSRSEMNVSTLELGDSALYLCASSRPDRIAYGYTFGSGTRLTVV.

The J gene is TRBJ1-1, the V gene TRBV6-5; 7 positions match TRBD1. Per germline, CDR1 MNHEY and CDR2 SVGAGI. There are 13 residues in the CDR3. V lost 7 bases, J lost 1 base, and 3 bases stayed unmatched. The DNA of the CDR3 is TGTGCCAGCATCCAGGGGGAGAACACTGAAGCTTTCTTT. Translated: CASIQGENTEAFF.

This chain links TRBV6-5 with TRBJ1-5, with TRBD1 identical over 8 bases. Trimming removed 5 bases from V and 5 bases from J; junction bases left unmatched: 5. The germline CDR1 and CDR2 sequences are MNHEY and SVGAGI. This CDR3 has 14 residues. The DNA of the CDR3 is TGTGCCAGCAGTCAGACAGGGGATTATCAGCCCCAGCATTTT. Protein: CASSQTGDYQPQHF.

The chain employs TRBV6-5 and TRBJ2-7; the D gene is possibly TRBD2 (5 bases). V shed 0 bases and J shed 3 bases, with 12 bases lying between them. The CDR3 consists of 15 residues. The germline CDR1 and CDR2 sequences are MNHEY and SVGAGI. The CDR3 here is CASSYSRGLNYEQYF. In DNA, the CDR3 is TGTGCCAGCAGTTACTCGAGAGGACTGAACTACGAGCAGTACTTC.

The chain uses TRBV6-6 and TRBJ1-1; tentative D call: TRBD1 (5 bases). V lost 2 bases and J 1 base, leaving 8 bases between the germline ends. The CDR3 is 14 amino acids. Germline CDR1 is MNHNY and CDR2 is SVGAGI (reference sequence). CDR3 coding DNA: TGTGCCAGCAGTTACGAAGGACAGAACACTGAAGCTTTCTTT. Residues: CASSYEGQNTEAFF.

This chain joins TRBV27 and TRBJ1-6; D may be TRBD1 (6 bases). This CDR3 is built from 14 residues. The V end lost 6 bases, the J end lost 2 bases, and 8 bases lay between the germline ends. The germline V gene encodes CDR1 MNHEY and CDR2 SMNVEV (reference sequence). The CDR3 sequence: CASRQGTYNSPLHF. DNA of the CDR3: TGTGCCAGCAGGCAGGGGACCTATAATTCACCCCTCCACTTT.

The chain employs TRBV19 and TRBJ1-1, with D possibly being TRBD1 (6 bases). This CDR3 spans 20 amino acids. With 7 bases removed from V and 3 bases from J, the gap between germline ends came to 33 bases. The germline gives CDR1 LNHDA, CDR2 SQIVND (reference sequence). CDR3 amino acids: CASNGDIKRSPGMVDTEAFF. Written as DNA, the CDR3 is TGTGCCAGTAATGGGGACATAAAACGTTCCCCCGGCATGGTGGACACTGAAGCTTTCTTT.

The rearrangement joins TRBV3-1 (or the pseudogene TRBV3-2) to TRBJ2-3, with a possible D match to TRBD1 (6 bases). Trimming shortened V by 0 bases and J by 2 bases, and 9 bases separated the two germline ends. The germline CDR1 and CDR2 sequences are LGHDT and YNNKEL (reference sequence). The CDR3 is 15 residues long. In DNA, the CDR3 is TGTGCCAGCAGCCAAGATAGGGGGATCACAGATACGCAGTATTTT. Translated: CASSQDRGITDTQYF.

The chain combines TRBV5-1 with TRBJ1-3; 9 bases align to TRBD1. Trimming removed 4 bases from V and 2 bases from J; junction bases left unmatched: 4. Germline CDR1 SGHRS, CDR2 YFSETQ. There are 15 residues in the CDR3. CDR3 loop: CASSTWTGAGNTIYF. The CDR3 DNA reads as TGCGCCAGCAGCACGTGGACAGGGGCTGGAAACACCATATATTTT.

CDR3 amino acids: CASSLDRLNTGELFF. CDR3 in DNA: TGTGCCAGCAGCTTAGACAGGCTGAACACCGGGGAGCTGTTTTTT. The V and J genes are TRBV7-9 and TRBJ2-2; possible D gene TRBD1, 5 bases. Looked up from germline, CDR1 is SEHNR and CDR2 is FQNEAQ (reference sequence). The CDR3 loop spans 15 amino acids. V was trimmed by 1 base and J by 1 base, leaving 7 bases between them.

The chain uses TRBV3-1 (or the pseudogene TRBV3-2) and TRBJ2-7, with 14 nucleotides matching TRBD2. Germline CDR1 is LGHDT and CDR2 is YNNKEL (reference sequence). This CDR3 region has 19 residues. V lost 0 bases, J lost 6 bases, and 13 bases stayed unmatched. The CDR3 spells CASSQELRTSGGTASEQYF. The CDR3 nucleotides are TGTGCCAGCAGCCAAGAACTTAGGACTAGCGGGGGGACCGCGAGCGAGCAGTACTTC.

This clone occurred once. J is TRBJ1-6 and V is TRBV19; TRBD1 matches at 9 bases. The V gene end was trimmed by 5 bases and the J gene end by 7 bases; junction bases not matched to a gene: 15. CDR1 LNHDA and CDR2 SQIVND come from the germline V gene (reference sequence). CDR3 size: 18 residues. The chain's CDR3 is CASSVLPPGQGGNSPLHF. The DNA for the CDR3 is TGTGCCAGTAGTGTTCTACCCCCGGGACAGGGAGGCAATTCACCCCTCCACTTT.

J is TRBJ2-6 and V is TRBV3-1 (or the pseudogene TRBV3-2); 8 bases align to TRBD1. The V segment lost 5 bases and the J segment 0 bases; nucleotides outside the gene matches: 6. Looked up from germline, CDR1 is LGHDT and CDR2 is YNNKEL (reference sequence). The CDR3 is 17 residues long. Here the CDR3 reads CASSNRGESSGANVLTF. CDR3 nucleotide sequence: TGTGCCAGCAGCAACAGGGGGGAATCCTCTGGGGCCAACGTCCTGACTTTC.

The rearrangement uses TRBV6-5 and TRBJ1-3; 10 nucleotides match TRBD1. Trimming removed 8 bases from V and 1 base from J; junction bases left unmatched: 2. Germline assignment: CDR1 MNHEY and CDR2 SVGAGI. This CDR3 region has 14 residues. For the CDR3, the DNA is TGTGCCAGCGGGACAGGGGAATCTGGAAACACCATATATTTT. Translated, it gives CASGTGESGNTIYF.

The V gene is TRBV5-4, the J gene TRBJ2-5; D possibly corresponds to TRBD2 (5 bases). Between the trimmed V and J ends, which lost 4 bases and 4 bases, there was a span of 17 bases. This CDR3 is 15 amino acids long. The germline CDR1 and CDR2 sequences are SGHNT and YYREEE (reference sequence). This CDR3 reads CASSAVGESLETQYF. CDR3 sequence (DNA): TGTGCCAGCAGCGCGGTCGGGGAGAGTTTAGAGACCCAGTACTTC.